These 8 T cell receptor beta chains were all obtained from the same sample, sequenced in a study of T cells in Graves' hyperthyroidism and ophthalmopathy. The CDR3 regions of TCR beta were amplified from RNA transcripts. HTBI primers were employed in a first-round RT-PCR of the TCR CDR3. TCRdb processed the multiplex PCR reads anew with MiXCR; each CDR3 protein has one entry. Of 95,000 to 110,000 distinct CDR3 sequences listed, about 50% are singletons. Sequencing input: blood. The source is a man aged 40-49 years with Graves' hyperthyroidism.

This clonotype was recorded many times. The chain joins TRBV11-2 to TRBJ2-3; D gene unclear. This CDR3 contains 13 residues. Trimming shortened V by 5 bases and J by 2 bases, and 8 bases separated the two germline ends. Germline loops: CDR1 SGHAT, CDR2 FQNNGV. CDR3 in DNA: TGTGCCAGCAGCAATCCCTACACAGATACGCAGTATTTT. Its translation is CASSNPYTDTQYF.

The rearrangement uses TRBV20-1 and TRBJ1-6; D remains unclear. Germline V gene sequence: CDR1 DFQATT, CDR2 SNEGSKA (reference sequence). The CDR3 loop spans 14 amino acids. V lost 6 bases and J lost 11, with 20 bases in between. Here the CDR3 reads CSATRQEGKAPLHF. The CDR3 DNA reads as TGCAGTGCCACCCGGCAGGAGGGTAAGGCACCCCTCCACTTT.

In regard to this clonotype: This may be a read error, as it is one base from a much larger clone. V and J are TRBV9 and TRBJ2-3, with a weak D call TRBD2 (6 bases). With 4 bases removed from V and 2 bases from J, the gap between germline ends came to 20 bases. This CDR3 spans 17 amino acids. Germline loops: CDR1 SGDLS, CDR2 YYNGEE. The CDR3 sequence: CASSQVGGATLTDTQYF. In nucleotides, the CDR3 is TGTGCCAGCAGCCAAGTGGGGGGAGCGACCCTCACAGATACGCAGTATTTT.

Concerning this clonotype itself: Without the conserved terminal phenylalanine or tryptophan, this CDR3 likely stems from a read error. The DNA is omitted, as the CDR3 cannot be located on it reliably, and the CDR3 follows TCRdb's listing. V is TRBV7-3 and J is TRBJ1-6; the D segment call TRBD1 is taken from the table without a DNA check. Germline loops: CDR1 SGHTA, CDR2 FQGTGA. The CDR3 length is 8 residues, termini included. This CDR3 is CASSPPLT.

This chain connects TRBV6-5 to TRBJ1-1; a possible D gene is TRBD1 (5 bases). The germline V gene encodes CDR1 MNHEY and CDR2 SVGAGI. The CDR3 extends over 14 amino acids. Between the trimmed V and J ends, which lost 10 bases and 3 bases, there was a span of 18 bases. The CDR3 region has the DNA TGTGCCACCGATTGGGGAGGGGCTTACACTGAAGCTTTCTTT. Protein product: CATDWGGAYTEAFF.

As concerns this clonotype: One end of the junction does not line up with germline, which may come from a read error. The chain carries TRBV15 and TRBJ2-7, with 7 bases fitting TRBD1. The length of the CDR3 is 15 residues. CDR1 is LNHNV and CDR2 is YYDKDF in the germline V gene (reference sequence). The CDR3 reads CATSSDRDRTYERYF. The DNA for the CDR3 is TGTGCCACCAGCAGCGACCGGGACAGAACCTACGAGCGGTACTTC.

The gene calls are TRBV2 and TRBJ2-7; TRBD1 is a possible D gene (8 bases). Germline assignment: CDR1 SNHLY and CDR2 FYNNEI. V lost 4 bases to trimming and J lost 4 bases, with 20 bases between them. This CDR3 spans 16 amino acids. The CDR3 loop reads CASSVTGGGASYEQYF. In nucleotides, the CDR3 is TGTGCCAGCAGTGTAACAGGGGGAGGGGCGTCGTACGAGCAGTACTTC.

In regard to this clonotype: A read error may produce the germline difference seen at one junction end. The rearrangement uses TRBV7-9 and TRBJ2-2; TRBD2 aligns across 13 bases. The germline V gene encodes CDR1 SEHNR and CDR2 FQNEAQ (reference sequence). This CDR3 is built from 17 residues. CDR3 sequence: CASSQDITSGRGGELFF. The CDR3 DNA sequence: TGCGCCAGCAGCCAAGATATCACTAGCGGGAGGGGCGGGGAGCTGTTTTTT.